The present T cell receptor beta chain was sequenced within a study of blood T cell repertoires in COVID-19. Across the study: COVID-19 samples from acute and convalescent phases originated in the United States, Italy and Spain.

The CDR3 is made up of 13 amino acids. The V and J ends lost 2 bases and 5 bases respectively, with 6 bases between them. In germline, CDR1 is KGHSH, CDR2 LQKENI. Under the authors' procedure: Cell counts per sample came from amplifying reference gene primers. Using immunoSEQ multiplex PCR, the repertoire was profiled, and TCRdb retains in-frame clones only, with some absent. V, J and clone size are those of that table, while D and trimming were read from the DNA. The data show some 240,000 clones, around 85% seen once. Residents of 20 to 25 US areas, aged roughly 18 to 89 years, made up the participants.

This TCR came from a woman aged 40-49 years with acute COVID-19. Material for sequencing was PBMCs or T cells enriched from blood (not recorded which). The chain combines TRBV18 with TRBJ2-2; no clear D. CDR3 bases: TGTGCCAGCTCACCATCTAGGACCGGGGAGCTGTTTTTT. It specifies CASSPSRTGELFF. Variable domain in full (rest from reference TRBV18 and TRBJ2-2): NAGVMQNPRHLVRRRGQEARLRCSPMKGHSHVYWYRQLPEEGLKFMVYLQKENIIDESGMPKERFSAEFPKEGPSILRIQQVVRGDSAAYFCASSPSRTGELFFGEGSRLTVL.